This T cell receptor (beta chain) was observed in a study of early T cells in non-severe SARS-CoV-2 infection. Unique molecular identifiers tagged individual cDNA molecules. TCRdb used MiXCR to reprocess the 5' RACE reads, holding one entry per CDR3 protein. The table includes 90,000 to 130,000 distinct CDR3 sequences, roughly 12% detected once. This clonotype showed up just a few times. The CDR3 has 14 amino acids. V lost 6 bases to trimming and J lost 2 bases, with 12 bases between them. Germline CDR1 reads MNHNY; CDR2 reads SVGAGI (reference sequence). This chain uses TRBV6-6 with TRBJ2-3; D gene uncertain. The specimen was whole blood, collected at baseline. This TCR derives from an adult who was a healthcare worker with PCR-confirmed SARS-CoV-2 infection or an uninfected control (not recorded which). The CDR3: CASRTRTDTDTQYF. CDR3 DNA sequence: TGTGCCAGCAGAACACGGACCGACACAGATACGCAGTATTTT.